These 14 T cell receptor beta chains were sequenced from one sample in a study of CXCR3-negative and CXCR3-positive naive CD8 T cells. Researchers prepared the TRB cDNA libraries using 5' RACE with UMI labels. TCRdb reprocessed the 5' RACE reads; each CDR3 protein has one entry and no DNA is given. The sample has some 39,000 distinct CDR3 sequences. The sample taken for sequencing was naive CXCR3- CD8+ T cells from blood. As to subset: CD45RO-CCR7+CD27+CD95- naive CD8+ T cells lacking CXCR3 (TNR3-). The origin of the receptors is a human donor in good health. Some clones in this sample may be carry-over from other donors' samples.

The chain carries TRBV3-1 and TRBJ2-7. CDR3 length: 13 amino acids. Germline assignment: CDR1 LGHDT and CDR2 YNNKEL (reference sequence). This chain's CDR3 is CASSQDPVYEQYF.

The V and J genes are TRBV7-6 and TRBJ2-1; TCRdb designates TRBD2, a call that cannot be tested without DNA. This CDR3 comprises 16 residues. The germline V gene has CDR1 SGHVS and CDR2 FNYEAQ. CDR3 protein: CASSPFAGSAYNEQFF.

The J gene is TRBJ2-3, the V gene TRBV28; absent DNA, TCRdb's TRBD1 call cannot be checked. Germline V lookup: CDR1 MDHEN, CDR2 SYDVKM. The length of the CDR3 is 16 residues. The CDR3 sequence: CASSTLDRRSTDTQYF.

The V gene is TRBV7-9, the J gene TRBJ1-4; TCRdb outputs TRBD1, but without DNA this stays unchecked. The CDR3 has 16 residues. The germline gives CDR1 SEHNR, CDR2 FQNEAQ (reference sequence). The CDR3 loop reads CASSGAPTGRYEKLFF.

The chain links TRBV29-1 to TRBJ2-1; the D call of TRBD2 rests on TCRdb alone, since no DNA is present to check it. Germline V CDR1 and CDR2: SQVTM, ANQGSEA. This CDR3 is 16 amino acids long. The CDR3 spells CSVARGGRAPYNEQFF.

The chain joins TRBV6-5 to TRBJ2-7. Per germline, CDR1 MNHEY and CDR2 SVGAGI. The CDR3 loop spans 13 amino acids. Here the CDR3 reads CASSYSTTYEQYF.

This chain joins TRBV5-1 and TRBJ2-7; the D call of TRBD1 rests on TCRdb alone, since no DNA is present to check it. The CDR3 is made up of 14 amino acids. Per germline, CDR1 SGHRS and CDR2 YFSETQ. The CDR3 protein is CASSQGGRPYEQYF.

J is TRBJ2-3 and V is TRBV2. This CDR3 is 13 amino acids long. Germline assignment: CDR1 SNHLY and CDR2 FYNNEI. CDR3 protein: CASSIIKLDTQYF.

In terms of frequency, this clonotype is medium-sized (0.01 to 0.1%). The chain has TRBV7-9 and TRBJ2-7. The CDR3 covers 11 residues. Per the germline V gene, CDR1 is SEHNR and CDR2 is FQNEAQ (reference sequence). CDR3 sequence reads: CASSLHYEQYF.

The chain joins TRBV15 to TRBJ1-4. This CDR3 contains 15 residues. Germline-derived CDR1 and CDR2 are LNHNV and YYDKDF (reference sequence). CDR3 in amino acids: CATSIGAGSNEKLFF.

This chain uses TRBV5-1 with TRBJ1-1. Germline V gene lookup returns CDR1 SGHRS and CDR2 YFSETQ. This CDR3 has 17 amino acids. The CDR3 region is CASIPGPQLATSAEAFF.

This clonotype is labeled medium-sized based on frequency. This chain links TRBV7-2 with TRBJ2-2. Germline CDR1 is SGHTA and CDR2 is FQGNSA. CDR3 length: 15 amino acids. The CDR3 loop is CASRSSGNVAGELFF.

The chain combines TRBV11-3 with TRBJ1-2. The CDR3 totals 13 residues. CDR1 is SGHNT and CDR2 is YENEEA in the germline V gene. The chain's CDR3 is CASSSPGGSGYTF.

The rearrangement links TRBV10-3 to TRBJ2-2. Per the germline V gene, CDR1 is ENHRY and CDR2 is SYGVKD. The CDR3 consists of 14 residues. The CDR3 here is CAISDYSVTGELFF.